The next 8 T cell receptor beta chains were all read from a single sample in a study of T cells in Graves' hyperthyroidism and ophthalmopathy. TCR beta CDR3 regions were amplified from RNA. Researchers ran a first-round RT-PCR on the TCR CDR3 using the HTBI primer set. TCRdb itself ran the multiplex PCR reads through MiXCR, one entry per CDR3 protein. The data show 250,000 to 350,000 distinct CDR3 sequences, with more than 15% seen just once and 55% to 60% held by the top ten. The sample comprised blood. Receptors were obtained from an older woman with Graves' ophthalmopathy.

This clonotype occurred many times. The V call is TRBV28, the J call TRBJ2-7; D ambiguous. V lost 6 bases to trimming and J lost 4 bases, with 10 bases between them. Looked up from germline, CDR1 is MDHEN and CDR2 is SYDVKM. There are 12 residues in the CDR3. The CDR3 is CASSPLWYEQYF. CDR3 sequence (DNA): TGTGCCAGCAGCCCATTATGGTACGAGCAGTACTTC.

At least ten counts were recorded for this clonotype. The rearrangement uses TRBV11-2 and TRBJ2-3; no reliable D call. The CDR3 contains 15 residues. Germline-derived CDR1 and CDR2 are SGHAT and FQNNGV. V lost 2 bases, J lost 0 bases, and 9 bases lay in between. The CDR3 DNA follows: TGTGCCAGCAGCTTAACCCCCAGTAGCACAGATACGCAGTATTTT. This encodes CASSLTPSSTDTQYF.

This clonotype was seen ten or more times. The rearrangement uses TRBV7-9 and TRBJ1-1; D gene unclear. Germline V gives CDR1 SEHNR, CDR2 FQNEAQ (reference sequence). V dropped 3 bases and J dropped 4 bases, with 6 bases sitting between them. The CDR3 runs 12 residues. The CDR3, as DNA: TGTGCCAGCAGCTTTTTGGGCACTGAAGCTTTCTTT. Encoded protein: CASSFLGTEAFF.

Many counts were recorded for this clonotype. The V call is TRBV9, the J call TRBJ2-7; 10 bases are shared with TRBD1. The CDR3 loop spans 15 amino acids. V was clipped by 0 bases and J by 6 bases; unmatched bases: 6. The germline CDR1 and CDR2 sequences are SGDLS and YYNGEE. DNA of the CDR3: TGTGCCAGCAGCGTAGAGGGGACAGGGGCTTCCGAGCAGTACTTC. Its protein product is CASSVEGTGASEQYF.

This clonotype was detected ten times or more. The V and J genes are TRBV12-3 or TRBV12-4 and TRBJ1-2, with a possible D match to TRBD1 (5 bases). The length of the CDR3 is 17 residues. V lost 2 bases to trimming and J lost 0 bases, with 16 bases between them. The CDR3 here is CASSLWMGRYSNYGYTF. The CDR3 nucleotides are TGTGCCAGCAGTTTATGGATGGGGCGCTACTCTAACTATGGCTACACCTTC.

The chain has TRBV7-3 and TRBJ2-1; TRBD2 might be the D (6 bases). The CDR3 loop spans 15 amino acids. Germline V lookup: CDR1 SGHTA, CDR2 FQGTGA. With 3 bases removed from V and 10 bases from J, the gap between germline ends came to 19 bases. CDR3 protein: CASSLGLTNGGEQFF. Written as DNA, the CDR3 is TGTGCCAGCAGCTTGGGACTGACCAATGGCGGGGAGCAGTTCTTC.

This clonotype showed up many times. V gene TRBV29-1 combines with J gene TRBJ2-1; 7 positions agree with TRBD1. V shed 4 bases and J 6 bases; nucleotides not matched to a gene: 12. Germline CDR1 is SQVTM and CDR2 is ANQGSEA. There are 15 residues in the CDR3. This CDR3 reads CSVVAGRGLANEQFF. Here the CDR3 DNA reads TGCAGCGTTGTCGCCGGCAGGGGGTTGGCCAATGAGCAGTTCTTC.

There are a few counts of this clonotype. The V and J genes are TRBV6-1 and TRBJ2-2; the D gene is possibly TRBD2 (5 bases). The germline gives CDR1 MNHNS, CDR2 SASEGT. The CDR3 has 17 residues. The V end was cut by 7 bases, the J end by 1 base, with 19 bases between. The CDR3: CASTGRRAHQNTGELFF. The CDR3 DNA is TGTGCCAGCACAGGCAGGCGGGCCCATCAGAACACCGGGGAGCTGTTTTTT.